These 22 T cell receptor beta chains came from one sample sequenced in a study of T-cell reconstitution after alpha-beta-depleted transplantation in children. Using unique molecular identifiers, the investigators prepared the TCRbeta library. TCRdb re-called the PCR reads through MiXCR, storing one row per CDR3 protein. The sample records 450,000 to 600,000 distinct CDR3 sequences, about 17% being singletons. This sample comprised PBMCs from the stem cell graft donor, obtained from the stem cell graft. The receptors originated from a human donor who donated a stem cell graft to a child with acute lymphoblastic leukemia.

This chain joins TRBV13 and TRBJ1-2; no clear D. V was shortened by 5 bases and J by 8 bases, with 15 bases between the two germline ends. Germline lookup yields CDR1 PRHDT and CDR2 FYEKMQ (reference sequence). This CDR3 has 13 amino acids. In nucleotides, the CDR3 is TGTGCCAGCAGCCTCACTGGGCGGCGGGGCTACACCTTC. This sequence encodes CASSLTGRRGYTF.

In this sample, this clonotype turned up a few times. This chain connects TRBV9 to TRBJ2-1; D tentatively reads TRBD1 or TRBD2 (6 bases each). The V end lost 0 bases, the J end lost 7 bases, and 17 bases lay between the germline ends. The CDR3 spans 16 residues. Germline lookup yields CDR1 SGDLS and CDR2 YYNGEE. CDR3 protein: CASSVGEERGKNEQFF. CDR3 in DNA: TGTGCCAGCAGCGTAGGGGAGGAGAGGGGGAAAAATGAGCAGTTCTTC.

The chain joins TRBV11-2 to TRBJ2-3, with 8 bases lining up with TRBD1. The CDR3 contains 16 residues. The germline gives CDR1 SGHAT, CDR2 FQNNGV. Trimming cost V 4 bases and J 1 base; bases outside gene matches: 7. The CDR3 DNA follows: TGTGCCAGCAGCTCACCGGGACAGGCGGGCACAGATACGCAGTATTTT. Translation gives CASSSPGQAGTDTQYF.

This clonotype has a handful of counts. The chain joins TRBV29-1 to TRBJ2-1; 7 bases fit TRBD1. CDR3 length equals 12 residues. Germline V lookup: CDR1 SQVTM, CDR2 ANQGSEA. Trimming cost V 7 bases and J 4 bases; bases outside gene matches: 4. Here the CDR3 DNA reads TGCAGCGAGGGGGCCCCGTACAATGAGCAGTTCTTC. Its protein is CSEGAPYNEQFF.

This clonotype appeared a single time. CDR3 sequence reads: CATSRSGTGINTGELFF. CDR3 coding DNA: TGTGCCACCAGCAGAAGCGGGACAGGGATTAACACCGGGGAGCTGTTTTTT. V gene TRBV15 combines with J gene TRBJ2-2, with TRBD1 identical over 9 bases. Trimming at V came to 2 bases and at J to 2 bases, leaving 6 bases not matched to a gene. Per the germline V gene, CDR1 is LNHNV and CDR2 is YYDKDF (reference sequence). The CDR3 is 17 residues long.

The CDR3 coding sequence is TGTGCCAGCAGCTTCGGGACGGCGGCTCAGCCCCAGCATTTT. It specifies CASSFGTAAQPQHF. This chain links TRBV25-1 with TRBJ1-5; possibly TRBD1 for D (5 bases). Germline CDR1 and CDR2: MGHDK and SYGVNS. V lost 6 bases, J lost 6 bases, and 15 bases lay in between. The CDR3 length is 14 residues.

The chain combines TRBV7-6 with TRBJ2-7; 8 positions match TRBD2. The germline CDR1 and CDR2 sequences are SGHVS and FNYEAQ. CDR3 size: 15 residues. V lost 1 base to trimming and J lost 2 bases; unmatched junction nucleotides: 4. For the CDR3, the DNA is TGTGCCAGCAGCTTAGAAGCAGCGGGGGCCTACGAGCAGTACTTC. Its translation: CASSLEAAGAYEQYF.

This clonotype has more than one count but fewer than ten. One junction end disagrees with the germline gene, perhaps due to a read error. The chain has TRBV5-1 and TRBJ2-3, with TRBD2 identical over 12 bases. The CDR3 covers 15 residues. CDR1 and CDR2 (germline): SGHRS, YFSETQ. This chain's CDR3 is CASSLRLAGVDTQYF. In DNA, the CDR3 is TGTGCCAGCAGCTTGCGACTAGCGGGAGTAGATACGCAGTATTTT.

This clonotype occurred many times. The V call is TRBV5-1, the J call TRBJ2-1; D tentatively reads TRBD1 or TRBD2 (5 bases each). Per the germline V gene, CDR1 is SGHRS and CDR2 is YFSETQ. The CDR3 has 16 amino acids. V lost 2 bases and J 7 bases, leaving 19 bases between the germline ends. The CDR3 loop reads CASSFRNPGRGNEQFF. CDR3 nucleotide sequence: TGCGCCAGCAGCTTCCGCAATCCGGGACGAGGGAATGAGCAGTTCTTC.

This chain joins TRBV19 and TRBJ2-1; D could derive from TRBD1 or TRBD2 (5 bases each). The CDR3 sequence is 13 residues long. Trimming stripped 5 bases from V and 10 bases from J, with 15 bases between. CDR1 and CDR2 from the germline V gene are LNHDA and SQIVND (reference sequence). The chain's CDR3 is CASSPGTLGEQFF. The CDR3 coding sequence is TGTGCCAGTAGTCCCGGGACCCTGGGGGAGCAGTTCTTC. Full variable domain (outside the CDR3, taken from reference TRBV19 and TRBJ2-1): DGGITQSPKYLFRKEGQNVTLSCEQNLNHDAMYWYRQDPGQGLRLIYYSQIVNDFQKGDIAEGYSVSREKKESFPLTVTSAQKNPTAFYLCASSPGTLGEQFFGPGTRLTVL.

The genes are TRBV29-1 and TRBJ2-7; D gene uncertain. The CDR3 has 13 residues. Trimming took off 5 bases at V and 3 bases at J, with 14 bases between the two ends. CDR1 and CDR2 from the germline V gene are SQVTM and ANQGSEA. The CDR3 is CSVSSGPFYEQYF. CDR3 nucleotides: TGCAGCGTTAGCTCCGGACCCTTCTACGAGCAGTACTTC.

This clonotype came up a few times. The chain joins TRBV4-1 to TRBJ2-2; TRBD2 matches 11 bases. Germline V gene lookup returns CDR1 MGHRA and CDR2 YSYEKL. The CDR3 covers 15 residues. The J segment lost 7 bases and the V segment lost 1 base, leaving 2 bases of the junction unmatched. The CDR3 bases are TGCGCCAGCAGCCAAGTAGGGACTAGCGGCGGGGAGCTGTTTTTT. Translating it yields CASSQVGTSGGELFF.

This clonotype has a count of ten or more. CDR3 region: CASSTPGQYGYTF. As DNA, the CDR3 is TGTGCCAGCAGCACCCCGGGACAGTATGGCTACACCTTC. This chain connects TRBV5-5 to TRBJ1-2; 7 nucleotides match TRBD1. The CDR3 extends over 13 amino acids. Per germline, CDR1 SGHKS and CDR2 YYEKEE (reference sequence). Trimming at V came to 4 bases and at J to 5 bases, leaving 5 bases not matched to a gene. Full variable domain (remainder filled in from reference TRBV5-5 and TRBJ1-2): DAGVTQSPTHLIKTRGQQVTLRCSPISGHKSVSWYQQVLGQGPQFIFQYYEKEERGRGNFPDRFSARQFPNYSSELNVNALLLGDSALYLCASSTPGQYGYTFGSGTRLTVV.

This clonotype was counted at least ten times. J is TRBJ2-4 and V is TRBV20-1, with 12 positions matching TRBD1. Germline V gives CDR1 DFQATT, CDR2 SNEGSKA (reference sequence). This CDR3 is 19 amino acids long. Germline trimming cut 1 base from V and 0 bases from J; bases unmatched to any gene: 10. CDR3 in DNA: TGCAGTGCTAGAGGGGCGGGTTGGGACAGGGGGCGAGCCAAAAACATTCAGTACTTC. Protein sequence: CSARGAGWDRGRAKNIQYF.

The rearrangement links TRBV5-1 to TRBJ2-5; D gene ambiguous. The CDR3 totals 13 residues. V was shortened by 1 base and J by 5 bases, with 9 bases between the two germline ends. Germline values: CDR1 SGHRS, CDR2 YFSETQ. The CDR3 here is CASSLYIGETQYF. DNA for the CDR3: TGCGCCAGCAGCTTGTATATTGGGGAGACCCAGTACTTC.

The V and J genes are TRBV11-2 and TRBJ1-1; 8 nucleotides match TRBD1. The CDR3 has 14 amino acids. V dropped 5 bases and J dropped 5; count of bases not matched to a gene: 7. The germline gives CDR1 SGHAT, CDR2 FQNNGV. CDR3: CASSPWTGRTEAFF. The CDR3 DNA sequence: TGTGCCAGCAGCCCCTGGACAGGGAGGACTGAAGCTTTCTTT.

This clonotype came up a few times. V is TRBV18 and J is TRBJ2-7, with 7 bases matching TRBD2. This CDR3 comprises 16 residues. With V trimmed by 0 bases and J by 5 bases, 10 bases remained unmatched. Per germline, CDR1 KGHSH and CDR2 LQKENI. This CDR3 reads CASSPPLQAGTNEQYF. The CDR3, as DNA: TGTGCCAGCTCACCACCTCTTCAAGCGGGGACTAACGAGCAGTACTTC.

This clonotype appeared a few times. This sequence joins TRBV25-1 and TRBJ2-5; a weak D match, TRBD1 (6 bases). The germline V gene has CDR1 MGHDK and CDR2 SYGVNS. Trimming cost V 3 bases and J 1 base, with 9 bases left between them. The CDR3 runs to 14 residues. CDR3 sequence (DNA): TGTGCCAGCAGTGAGCAGGGGACCCAAGAGACCCAGTACTTC. It translates to CASSEQGTQETQYF.

This clonotype was found a few times. The chain combines TRBV11-3 with TRBJ2-3; the match to TRBD1 covers 7 bases. J was trimmed by 0 bases and V by 6 bases; bases with no gene match: 0. The CDR3 contains 13 residues. Germline assignment: CDR1 SGHNT and CDR2 YENEEA. This chain's CDR3 is CASRDRSTDTQYF. As DNA, the CDR3 is TGTGCCAGCAGGGACAGGAGCACAGATACGCAGTATTTT.

The table lists this clonotype with a few counts. V and J are TRBV9 and TRBJ2-7; D assignment may be TRBD1 or TRBD2 (5 bases each). V was trimmed by 5 bases and J by 6 bases, leaving 24 bases between them. This CDR3 is built from 16 residues. Per germline, CDR1 SGDLS and CDR2 YYNGEE. CDR3 in DNA: TGTGCCAGCAGTAATCGAATCCGGGACCACCCTAGCGAGCAGTACTTC. Translation: CASSNRIRDHPSEQYF.

The CDR3 DNA reads as TGTGCCAGCAGGGCTATAGCGAGACCGTCCTACAATGAGCAGTTCTTC. Translating it yields CASRAIARPSYNEQFF. This chain links TRBV11-2 with TRBJ2-1; D perhaps matches TRBD2 (5 bases). Trimming took 6 bases from V and 1 from J, leaving 16 bases between them. This CDR3 is 16 amino acids long. CDR1 and CDR2 (germline): SGHAT, FQNNGV.

This clonotype was found a few times. The chain is built from TRBV6-5 and TRBJ1-1; D remains ambiguous. There are 15 residues in the CDR3. Germline lookup yields CDR1 MNHEY and CDR2 SVGAGI. Trimming removed 0 bases at V and 1 base at J, with 9 bases between. CDR3 residues: CASSYSRQTNTEAFF. In nucleotides, the CDR3 is TGTGCCAGCAGTTACTCGAGGCAGACGAACACTGAAGCTTTCTTT.